This TCR beta chain is from a study of T cells in Graves' hyperthyroidism and ophthalmopathy (dated by TCRdb to between 2018 and 2021). Regarding the research as a whole: Peripheral blood samples were taken at the time of initial diagnosis, prior to any treatment. A discovery cohort of about 95 patients, about 44 with Graves' ophthalmopathy and more than 55 with stable Graves' hyperthyroidism, was used to find distinguishing TCR V-J signatures. Whether ophthalmopathy could be predicted prospectively was tested in an independent validation cohort made up of roughly 20 hyperthyroidism patients plus 17 patients who later progressed to ophthalmopathy. The approximately 97 discovery patients were randomly divided into training and test sets at a 7:3 ratio. In addition, the study compared T-cell repertoires in thyroid tissue and in blood from six Graves' hyperthyroidism patients. After sampling, hyperthyroidism patients received methimazole starting at 30 mg daily, and ophthalmopathy patients received high-dose intravenous methylprednisolone. The paper describes TCR Vbeta CDR3 sequencing of 135 peripheral blood samples, made up of under 50 ophthalmopathy patients, some 80 hyperthyroidism patients and roughly 17 progressor patients. General study outcomes and caveats: In validation, the model predicted progression to ophthalmopathy with approximately 71% sensitivity and approximately 74% specificity, a median of around 6.6 months before onset. Most expanded thyroid clonotypes (frequency above 0.001) were also detected in blood, a finding suggesting that blood repertoires may reflect thyroid immune responses. No statistical method was used to set the sample size in advance, and investigators knew the group allocation. A model built on a 13 V-J signature distinguished ophthalmopathy from stable hyperthyroidism, reaching about 89% sensitivity and 81.08% specificity in cross-validation and 80%/75% in testing.

TCR beta CDR3 regions were amplified from RNA transcripts. The TCR CDR3 was subjected to a first round of RT-PCR using the HTBI primer set and the Qiagen OneStep RT-PCR kit. The libraries were constructed in a second round of multiplex PCR and then size-selected and purified. Sequencing of the libraries was done on an Illumina HiSeq2000 using paired-end 100 bp reads. The paper's processing steps were these. Raw data were processed with SOAPnuke, discarding reads with adapters, uncalled bases, mean Phred below 15, or no exact constant-primer or identifier match. COPE v1.2.5 was used to merge high-quality paired reads, and clonotypes were defined as unique nucleotide sequences. Clonotypes were aligned to IMGT TRBV, TRBD and TRBJ reference segments using MiTCR v1.1. The analysis included only V-J combinations with a frequency above 0.0001, which together covered 99% to 99.2% of the repertoires. The TCS score was defined as F50 (clonal expansion) divided by E x V (chaos), with BLOSUM62-based TCRdist calculated between CDR3 peptides within each V-J. Welch's t-statistics and random forest reduced fewer than 550 V-J features to 13, which were used in a naive Bayes classifier (R e1071). Using fastp at Q25 and MiXCR, TCRdb reprocessed the public reads and kept productive beta chains. Duplicate CDR3 protein sequences are folded into a single record with the most common DNA and genes. Clone size and V and J calls follow TCRdb, not the original study. The sample has a few hundred thousand distinct CDR3 sequences on record, more than 20% of them singletons. The ten biggest clones cover around a quarter of the sample.

V and J lose 8 bases and 2 bases, and a span of 13 bases separates them. From the germline V gene (reference sequence), CDR1 is LNHNV and CDR2 is YYDKDF. Including cysteine and phenylalanine, the CDR3 has 13 amino acids. The only DNA kept is the CDR3, 39 bases in frame from the first base. Stable Graves' hyperthyroidism was defined as the absence of progression to ophthalmopathy over 18 months of follow-up. The hyperthyroidism patients were between 18 and 65 years old and newly diagnosed, with a disease duration of less than 2 months. The study excluded patients with uncontrolled infections, other autoimmune diseases, pregnancy or lactation. Clinical symptoms, serum thyroxine and TRAb, thyroid ultrasound, and orbital computed tomography formed the basis for the diagnoses. PBMCs were separated from around 9.1 ml of fresh peripheral blood using Ficoll-Paque density gradient centrifugation. Total RNA was extracted using Trizol reagent, and RNA quality was assessed on an Agilent 2100 Bioanalyzer.

Turning to this clonotype: Its antigen is currently not known. No much larger clone is present one base from it, and per-base qualities are unavailable.

The clonotype was recovered from a young man with Graves' hyperthyroidism. Recombination connected TRBV15 to TRBJ2-7, with a weak D call of TRBD2 (7 bases match). The sample comprised blood. The nucleotides are TGTGCCACCGGGGGGGCAGGCCCCTACGAGCAGTACTTC. Its amino acids are CATGGAGPYEQYF.